This TCR beta chain stems from a study of chemoradiotherapy in HPV16-positive cancers. About the research overall: Candidate HPV-specific T-cell clones and common TCR motifs came from functional assays in two HPV16-positive patients.

Germline-derived CDR1 and CDR2 are MNHEY and SMNVEV (reference sequence). This CDR3 has 22 amino acids. Germline trimming cut 3 bases from V and 1 base from J; bases unmatched to any gene: 16. Whole-study findings and limits: Candidate HPV-specific clones and E7-related TCR motifs grew in tumor during treatment. The functional HPV-specific definition rests on just a couple of HPV16-positive patients. HPV-responsive T-cell expansion during chemoradiotherapy was linked to improved recurrence-free survival in HPV16-positive patients.

Comment on this clone: Its antigen is not identified.

Sequenced by immunoSEQ multiplex PCR; TCRdb stores in-frame clones only, minus some. The sample has approximately 12,000 clones, around two thirds seen once. This sequence originates from a human donor with HPV-associated anogenital cancer. The sample here was taken from a patient who underwent chemoradiotherapy. The rearrangement uses TRBV27 and TRBJ2-1; 15 nucleotides line up with TRBD2. CDR3 protein: CASSLDNPGLAGGSGSYNEQFF. CDR3 sequence (DNA): TGTGCCAGCAGTTTGGATAACCCGGGACTAGCGGGAGGATCAGGTTCCTACAATGAGCAGTTCTTC.